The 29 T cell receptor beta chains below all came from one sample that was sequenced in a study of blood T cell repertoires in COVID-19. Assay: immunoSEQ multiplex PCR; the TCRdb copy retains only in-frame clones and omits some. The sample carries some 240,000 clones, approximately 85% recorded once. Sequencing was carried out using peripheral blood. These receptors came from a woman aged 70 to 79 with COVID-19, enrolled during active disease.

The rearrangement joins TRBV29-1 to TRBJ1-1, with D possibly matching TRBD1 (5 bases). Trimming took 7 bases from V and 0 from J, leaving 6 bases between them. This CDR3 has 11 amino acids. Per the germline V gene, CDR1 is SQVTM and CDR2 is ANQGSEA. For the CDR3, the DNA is TGCAGCGGACAGATGAACACTGAAGCTTTCTTT. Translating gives CSGQMNTEAFF. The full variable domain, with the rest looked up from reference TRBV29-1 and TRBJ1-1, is SAVISQKPSRDICQRGTSLTIQCQVDSQVTMMFWYRQQPGQSLTLIATANQGSEATYESGFVIDKFPISRPNLTFSTLTVSNMSPEDSSIYLCSGQMNTEAFFGQGTRLTVV.

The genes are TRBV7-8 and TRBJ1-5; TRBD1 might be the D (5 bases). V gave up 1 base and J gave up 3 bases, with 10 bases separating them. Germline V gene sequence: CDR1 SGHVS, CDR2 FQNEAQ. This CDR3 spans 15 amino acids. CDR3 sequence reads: CASSLEGRANQPQHF. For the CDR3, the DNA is TGTGCCAGCAGCTTAGAGGGCAGGGCCAATCAGCCCCAGCATTTT.

The CDR3 here is CASSLGLAGAYEQFF. The DNA of the CDR3 is TGTGCCAGCAGCTTGGGACTAGCGGGAGCCTATGAGCAGTTCTTC. The gene calls are TRBV5-4 and TRBJ2-1, with 12 bases aligning to TRBD2. This CDR3 is built from 15 residues. The germline V gene has CDR1 SGHNT and CDR2 YYREEE (reference sequence). The V and J ends lost 0 bases and 8 bases, in that order; junction bases with no gene match: 3.

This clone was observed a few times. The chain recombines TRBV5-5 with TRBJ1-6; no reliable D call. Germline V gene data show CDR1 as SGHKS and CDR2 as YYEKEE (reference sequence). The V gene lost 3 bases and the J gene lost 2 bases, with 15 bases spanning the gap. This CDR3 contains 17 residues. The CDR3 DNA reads TGTGCCAGCAGCTCATTCACGGCGGGCGCCTATAATTCACCCCTCCACTTT. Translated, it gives CASSSFTAGAYNSPLHF.

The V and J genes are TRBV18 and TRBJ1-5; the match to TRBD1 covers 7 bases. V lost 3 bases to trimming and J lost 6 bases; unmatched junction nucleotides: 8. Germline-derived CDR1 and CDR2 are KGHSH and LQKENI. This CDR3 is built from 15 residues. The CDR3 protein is CASSPGQEISQPQHF. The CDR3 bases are TGTGCCAGCTCACCCGGACAGGAAATTTCTCAGCCCCAGCATTTT.

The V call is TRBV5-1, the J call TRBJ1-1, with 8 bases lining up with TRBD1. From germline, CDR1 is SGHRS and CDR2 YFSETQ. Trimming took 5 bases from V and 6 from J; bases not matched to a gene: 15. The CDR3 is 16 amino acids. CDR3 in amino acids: CASSYGGPGGSAEAFF. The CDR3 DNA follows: TGCGCCAGCAGTTATGGGGGGCCAGGGGGCAGCGCTGAAGCTTTCTTT.

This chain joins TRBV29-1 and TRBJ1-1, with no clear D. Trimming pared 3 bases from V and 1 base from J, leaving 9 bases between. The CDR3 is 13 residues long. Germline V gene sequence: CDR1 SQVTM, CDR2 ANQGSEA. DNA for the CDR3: TGCAGCGTTGAGAGGATGGGGAACACTGAAGCTTTCTTT. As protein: CSVERMGNTEAFF.

In DNA, the CDR3 is TGTGCCAGCAGTTACGATTCGCGACAGCGTAACTATGGCTACACCTTC. Translated, it gives CASSYDSRQRNYGYTF. The rearrangement uses TRBV6-2 or TRBV6-3 and TRBJ1-2; TRBD1 is a possible D gene (5 bases). The V gene's germline CDR1 is MNHEY and CDR2 SVGEGT. The CDR3 has 16 amino acids. Trimming cost V 2 bases and J 1 base, with 14 bases left between them.

This chain's CDR3 is CASSLYGTGWENGYTF. The CDR3 nucleotides read TGTGCCAGCAGCTTATACGGGACAGGGTGGGAAAATGGCTACACCTTC. This chain links TRBV7-2 with TRBJ1-2, with 9 nucleotides matching TRBD1. The CDR3 is 16 residues long. Germline V lookup: CDR1 SGHTA, CDR2 FQGNSA. Trimming removed 2 bases from V and 6 bases from J; junction bases left unmatched: 10.

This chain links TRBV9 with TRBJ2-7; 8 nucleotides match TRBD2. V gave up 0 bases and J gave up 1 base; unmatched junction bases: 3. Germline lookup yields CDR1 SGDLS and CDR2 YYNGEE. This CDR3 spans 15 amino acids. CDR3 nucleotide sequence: TGTGCCAGCAGCGTAGAGATAGCGGGATCCTACGAGCAGTACTTC. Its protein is CASSVEIAGSYEQYF.

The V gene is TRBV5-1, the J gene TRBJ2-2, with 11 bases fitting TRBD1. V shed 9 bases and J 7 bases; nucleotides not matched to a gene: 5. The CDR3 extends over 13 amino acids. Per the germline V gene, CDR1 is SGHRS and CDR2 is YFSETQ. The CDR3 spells CATRTGGNGELFF. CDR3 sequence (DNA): TGCGCCACCAGGACAGGGGGCAACGGGGAGCTGTTTTTT.

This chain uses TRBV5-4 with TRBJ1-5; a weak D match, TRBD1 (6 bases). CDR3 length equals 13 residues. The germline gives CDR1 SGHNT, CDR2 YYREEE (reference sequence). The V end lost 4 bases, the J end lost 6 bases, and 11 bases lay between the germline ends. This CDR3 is CASSTDRLQPQHF. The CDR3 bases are TGTGCCAGCAGCACCGACAGGCTTCAGCCCCAGCATTTT.

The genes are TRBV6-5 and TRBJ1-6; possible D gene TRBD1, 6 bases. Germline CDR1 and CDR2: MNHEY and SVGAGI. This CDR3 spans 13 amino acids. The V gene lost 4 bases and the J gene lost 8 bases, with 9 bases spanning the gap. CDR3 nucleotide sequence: TGTGCCAGCAGTTTTACAGGGTATTCACCCCTCCACTTT. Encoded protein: CASSFTGYSPLHF.

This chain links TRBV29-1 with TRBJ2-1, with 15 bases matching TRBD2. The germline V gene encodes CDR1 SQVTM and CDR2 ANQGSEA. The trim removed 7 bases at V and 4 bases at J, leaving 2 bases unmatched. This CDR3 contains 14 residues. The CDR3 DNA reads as TGCAGCGCTGGACTAGCGGGGGGGTACAATGAGCAGTTCTTC. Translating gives CSAGLAGGYNEQFF.

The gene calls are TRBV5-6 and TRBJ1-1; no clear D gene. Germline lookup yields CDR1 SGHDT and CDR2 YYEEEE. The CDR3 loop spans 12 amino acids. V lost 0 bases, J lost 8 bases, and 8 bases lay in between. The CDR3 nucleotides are TGTGCCAGCAGCTTGGCTTCACGGGAAGCTTTCTTT. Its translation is CASSLASREAFF.

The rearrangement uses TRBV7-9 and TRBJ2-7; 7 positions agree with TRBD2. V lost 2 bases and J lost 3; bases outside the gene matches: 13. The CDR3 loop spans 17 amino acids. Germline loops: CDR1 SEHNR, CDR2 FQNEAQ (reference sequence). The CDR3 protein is CASSLRGKAWEGYEQYF. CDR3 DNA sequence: TGTGCCAGCAGCTTAAGAGGGAAGGCTTGGGAGGGCTACGAGCAGTACTTC.

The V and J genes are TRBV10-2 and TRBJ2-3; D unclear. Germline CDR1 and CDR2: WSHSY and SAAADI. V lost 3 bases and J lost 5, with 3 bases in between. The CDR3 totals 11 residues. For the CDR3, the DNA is TGCGCCAGCAGTGACAAAGATACGCAGTATTTT. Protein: CASSDKDTQYF.

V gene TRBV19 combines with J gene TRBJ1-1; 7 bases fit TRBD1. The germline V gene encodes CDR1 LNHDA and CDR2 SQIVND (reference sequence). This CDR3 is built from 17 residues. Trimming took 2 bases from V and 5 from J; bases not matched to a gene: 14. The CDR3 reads CASSIPADRDVRTEAFF. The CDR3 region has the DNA TGTGCCAGTAGTATACCCGCCGACAGGGATGTTCGAACTGAAGCTTTCTTT.

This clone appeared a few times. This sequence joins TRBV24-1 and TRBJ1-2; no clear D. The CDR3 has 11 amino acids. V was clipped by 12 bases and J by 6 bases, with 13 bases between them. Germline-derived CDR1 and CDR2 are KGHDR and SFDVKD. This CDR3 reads CALLIGDGYTF. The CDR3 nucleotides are TGTGCCCTCCTCATTGGAGATGGCTACACCTTC.

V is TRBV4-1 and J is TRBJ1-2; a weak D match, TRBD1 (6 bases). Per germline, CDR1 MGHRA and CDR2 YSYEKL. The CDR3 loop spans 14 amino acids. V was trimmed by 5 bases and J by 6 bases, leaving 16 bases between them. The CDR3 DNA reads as TGCGCCAGCAGCGGTGGGGGGGCGGTGCATGGCTACACCTTC. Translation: CASSGGGAVHGYTF.

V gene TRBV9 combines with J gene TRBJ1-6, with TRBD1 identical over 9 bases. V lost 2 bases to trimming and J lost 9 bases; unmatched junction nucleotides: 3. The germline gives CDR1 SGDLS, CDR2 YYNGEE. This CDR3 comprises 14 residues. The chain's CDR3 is CASSVDRGLSPLHF. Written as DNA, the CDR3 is TGTGCCAGCAGCGTGGACAGGGGCCTTTCACCCCTCCACTTT.

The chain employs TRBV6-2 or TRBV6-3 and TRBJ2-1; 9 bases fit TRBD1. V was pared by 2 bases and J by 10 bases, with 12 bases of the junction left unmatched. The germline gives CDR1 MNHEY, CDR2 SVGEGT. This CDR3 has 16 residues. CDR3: CASSYPPGQGPREQFF. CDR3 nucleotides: TGTGCCAGCAGTTACCCCCCGGGACAGGGTCCCAGGGAGCAGTTCTTC.

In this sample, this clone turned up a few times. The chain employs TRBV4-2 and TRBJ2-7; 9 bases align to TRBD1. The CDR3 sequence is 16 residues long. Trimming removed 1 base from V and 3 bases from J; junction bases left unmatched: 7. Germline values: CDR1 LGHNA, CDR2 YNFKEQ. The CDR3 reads CASSQAGGQGIYEQYF. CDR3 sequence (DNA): TGTGCCAGCAGCCAAGCCGGAGGACAGGGGATCTACGAGCAGTACTTC.

DNA for the CDR3: TGTGCCAGCAGCTGGGGGACAGGGCGCGACGAGCAGTACTTC. Its translation is CASSWGTGRDEQYF. J is TRBJ2-7 and V is TRBV5-6; the match to TRBD1 covers 9 bases. The CDR3 has 14 amino acids. CDR1 SGHDT and CDR2 YYEEEE come from the germline V gene. With V trimmed by 3 bases and J by 5 bases, 6 bases remained unmatched.

The CDR3 sequence: CASSPQGLNEKLFF. CDR3 in DNA: TGTGCCAGCAGCCCACAGGGTTTGAATGAAAAACTGTTTTTT. This chain joins TRBV5-8 and TRBJ1-4; tentative D call: TRBD1 (6 bases). CDR1 SGHTS and CDR2 YDEGEE come from the germline V gene. This CDR3 has 14 residues. The germline V and J ends were trimmed by 4 bases and 5 bases, with 12 bases remaining between them.

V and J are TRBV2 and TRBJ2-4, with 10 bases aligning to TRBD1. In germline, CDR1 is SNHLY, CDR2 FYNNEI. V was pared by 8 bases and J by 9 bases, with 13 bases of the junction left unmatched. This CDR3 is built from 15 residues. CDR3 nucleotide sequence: TGTGCCAGCGAAGAAGACAGGGGGCGCGCGGGCATTCAGTACTTC. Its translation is CASEEDRGRAGIQYF. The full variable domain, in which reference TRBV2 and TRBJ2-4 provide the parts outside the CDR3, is EPEVTQTPSHQVTQMGQEVILRCVPISNHLYFYWYRQILGQKVEFLVSFYNNEISEKSEIFDDQFSVERPDGSNFTLKIRSTKLEDSAMYFCASEEDRGRAGIQYFGAGTRLSVL.

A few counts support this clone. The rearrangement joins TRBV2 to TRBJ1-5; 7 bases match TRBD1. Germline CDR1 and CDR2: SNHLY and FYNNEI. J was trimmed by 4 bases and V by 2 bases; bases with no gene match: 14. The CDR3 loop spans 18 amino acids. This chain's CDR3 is CASSEPSGEQGENQPQHF. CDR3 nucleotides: TGTGCCAGCAGTGAACCTTCGGGGGAGCAGGGGGAAAATCAGCCCCAGCATTTT.

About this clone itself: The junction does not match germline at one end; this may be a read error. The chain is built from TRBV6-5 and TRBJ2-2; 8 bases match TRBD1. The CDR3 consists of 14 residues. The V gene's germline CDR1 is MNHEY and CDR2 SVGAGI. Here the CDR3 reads CASRRTGLTGELLF. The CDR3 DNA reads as TGTGCCAGCAGGAGGACAGGGTTGACGGGGGAGCTGCTTTTT.

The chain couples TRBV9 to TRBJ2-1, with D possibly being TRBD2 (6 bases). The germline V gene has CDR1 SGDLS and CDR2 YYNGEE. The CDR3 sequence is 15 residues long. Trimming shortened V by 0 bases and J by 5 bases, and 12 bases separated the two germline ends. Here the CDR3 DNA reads TGTGCCAGCAGCGTAGAGGGACTGCCGGACAATGAGCAGTTCTTC. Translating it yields CASSVEGLPDNEQFF.